Following are 3 T cell receptor beta chains from one sample sequenced in a study of T cells after posttransplantation cyclophosphamide. Generated by immunoSEQ multiplex PCR, the TCRdb table keeps only in-frame clones and is missing some. This table holds 3,700 or so clones with no singletons; the top ten claim roughly 13%. Busulfan-fludarabine conditioning, marrow transplant, and cyclophosphamide on days +3 and +4 were administered. The sequenced sample was PBMCs, obtained after allogeneic stem cell transplant with posttransplant cyclophosphamide. The receptors originated from a female patient younger than 35 who received an allogeneic stem cell transplant from an unrelated donor, was CMV-positive, and had acute GVHD only. The T cells may partly be graft donor cells.

By share, this clone ranks as medium-sized. This chain joins TRBV14 and TRBJ2-2, with TRBD1 matching 7 bases. Germline assignment: CDR1 SGHDN and CDR2 FVKESK. CDR3 length equals 15 residues. V trimming: 5 bases; J trimming: 7 bases; junction bases outside the gene matches: 10. The CDR3: CASSEARGRGGELFF. CDR3 coding DNA: TGTGCCAGCAGCGAGGCAAGGGGGCGCGGCGGGGAGCTGTTTTTT.

Many counts were recorded for this clone. The chain employs TRBV29-1 and TRBJ1-3, with D possibly TRBD1 on 5 matching bases. The CDR3 totals 15 residues. Trimming took 7 bases from V and 2 from J, leaving 18 bases between them. CDR1 is SQVTM, CDR2 ANQGSEA, per germline. In nucleotides, the CDR3 is TGCAGCGGGAGGGTATCGGGGGGGACTGGAAACACCATATATTTT. Amino acid sequence: CSGRVSGGTGNTIYF.

This clone was observed many times. The genes are TRBV5-1 and TRBJ1-1; D gene ambiguous. Germline values: CDR1 SGHRS, CDR2 YFSETQ. Trimming took off 2 bases at V and 5 bases at J, with 13 bases between the two ends. This CDR3 spans 14 amino acids. CDR3 in DNA: TGCGCCAGCAGCTTAGGGTTCACGGGGACTGAAGCTTTCTTT. This encodes CASSLGFTGTEAFF. Full variable domain (rest looked up from reference TRBV5-1 and TRBJ1-1): KAGVTQTPRYLIKTRGQQVTLSCSPISGHRSVSWYQQTPGQGLQFLFEYFSETQRNKGNFPGRFSGRQFSNSRSEMNVSTLELGDSALYLCASSLGFTGTEAFFGQGTRLTVV.